What follows is one T cell receptor (beta chain) and its context. What it binds is not known. Measured with immunoSEQ multiplex PCR; TCRdb has only the in-frame clones, and not every one. The repertoire holds 95,000 to 150,000 clones, more than 80% seen once, with roughly 1.4% in the top ten. This specimen belongs to a study of T cell responses to AZD1222 COVID-19 vaccine. General observations from the study: The donor cohort was predominantly white British with a female majority, and clonal diversity may have been underestimated. Close to half of all spike-specific TCRs reportedly target regions of the variants that are unmutated.

The material was peripheral blood, obtained on day 0 of AZD1222 vaccination. The sequence came from an adult in good health.

CDR3 nucleotide sequence: TGTGCCAGCAGCCAAGTTGGGCCATATGGCATTCAGTACTTC. Amino acids: CASSQVGPYGIQYF. The chain is built from TRBV3-1 (or the pseudogene TRBV3-2) and TRBJ2-4; D gene uncertain. Germline CDR1 reads LGHDT; CDR2 reads YNNKEL (reference sequence). CDR3 size: 14 residues. Between the trimmed V and J ends, which lost 1 base and 9 bases, there was a span of 13 bases.